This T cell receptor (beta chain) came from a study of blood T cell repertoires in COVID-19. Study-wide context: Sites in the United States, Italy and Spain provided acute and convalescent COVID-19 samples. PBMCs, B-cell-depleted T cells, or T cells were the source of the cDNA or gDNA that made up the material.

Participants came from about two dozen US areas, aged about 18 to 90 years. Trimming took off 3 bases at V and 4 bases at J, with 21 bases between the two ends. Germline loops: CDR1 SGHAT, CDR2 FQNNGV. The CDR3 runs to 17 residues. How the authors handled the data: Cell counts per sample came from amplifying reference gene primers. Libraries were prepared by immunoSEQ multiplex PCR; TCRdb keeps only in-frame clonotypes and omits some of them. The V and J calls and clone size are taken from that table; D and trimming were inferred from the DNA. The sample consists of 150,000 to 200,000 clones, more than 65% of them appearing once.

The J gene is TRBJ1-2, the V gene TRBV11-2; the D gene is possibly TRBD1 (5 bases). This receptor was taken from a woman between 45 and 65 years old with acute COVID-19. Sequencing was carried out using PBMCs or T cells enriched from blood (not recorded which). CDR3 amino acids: CASSFSLDGVGGYGYTF. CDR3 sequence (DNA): TGTGCCAGCAGCTTTTCCTTGGACGGCGTGGGGGGCTATGGCTACACCTTC.